Each of the 23 T cell receptor beta chains below was sequenced from the same sample in a study of blood T cell repertoires in COVID-19. The repertoire was sequenced with immunoSEQ multiplex PCR; TCRdb's copy has only in-frame clones and lacks some. The table records some 99,000 clones, roughly 83% of them present only once. Sequenced sample: peripheral blood. The origin of the receptors is a woman aged 55-69 years with acute or convalescent COVID-19.

This clone was picked up one time. This chain uses TRBV27 with TRBJ2-3; D possibly corresponds to TRBD1 (7 bases). The germline V gene has CDR1 MNHEY and CDR2 SMNVEV (reference sequence). Trimming pared 7 bases from V and 2 bases from J, leaving 19 bases between. The CDR3 is 16 residues long. DNA for the CDR3: TGTGCCAGCAACGGGACTGGGACAGCGGCCACAGATACGCAGTATTTT. Translated, it gives CASNGTGTAATDTQYF.

The chain is built from TRBV28 and TRBJ1-2; D is perhaps TRBD1 (6 bases). CDR3 length: 13 amino acids. Trimming cost V 3 bases and J 8 bases, with 13 bases left between them. Per the germline V gene, CDR1 is MDHEN and CDR2 is SYDVKM. As DNA, the CDR3 is TGTGCCAGCAGTTTCACAGGGACGCCCGGCTACACCTTC. It codes for CASSFTGTPGYTF.

The rearrangement uses TRBV18 and TRBJ2-2; TRBD1 is a possible D gene (6 bases). CDR1 is KGHSH and CDR2 is LQKENI in the germline V gene. The CDR3 has 15 residues. V lost 0 bases, J lost 7 bases, and 12 bases lay in between. The CDR3 loop is CASSPPDRPSGELFF. The DNA of the CDR3 is TGTGCCAGCTCACCACCCGACAGGCCAAGCGGGGAGCTGTTTTTT.

The genes are TRBV3-1 (or the pseudogene TRBV3-2) and TRBJ1-5; D is undetermined. Germline V gene lookup returns CDR1 LGHDT and CDR2 YNNKEL (reference sequence). Between the trimmed V and J ends, which lost 0 bases and 4 bases, there was a span of 10 bases. This CDR3 has 15 residues. The CDR3 loop is CASSQDPGWNQPQHF. CDR3 DNA sequence: TGTGCCAGCAGCCAAGACCCAGGTTGGAATCAGCCCCAGCATTTT.

This sequence joins TRBV7-9 and TRBJ1-2; maybe TRBD1 (5 bases). CDR3 length equals 16 residues. Germline assignment: CDR1 SEHNR and CDR2 FQNEAQ (reference sequence). V dropped 5 bases and J dropped 3 bases, with 19 bases sitting between them. CDR3 residues: CASSRGQGAGDYGYTF. The DNA for the CDR3 is TGTGCCAGCAGCCGTGGTCAGGGAGCGGGTGACTATGGCTACACCTTC.

This chain joins TRBV27 and TRBJ1-1; D remains ambiguous. V lost 5 bases and J 3 bases, leaving 13 bases between the germline ends. The CDR3 has 14 residues. In germline, CDR1 is MNHEY, CDR2 SMNVEV (reference sequence). CDR3 protein: CASSPNAGYTEAFF. The DNA of the CDR3 is TGTGCCAGCAGTCCTAACGCGGGGTACACTGAAGCTTTCTTT.

The chain couples TRBV19 to TRBJ2-7; maybe TRBD1 (5 bases). The CDR3 extends over 12 amino acids. V lost 4 bases and J 1 base, leaving 5 bases between the germline ends. CDR1 and CDR2 (germline): LNHDA, SQIVND (reference sequence). CDR3 coding DNA: TGTGCCAGTAGTACAGGGTCCTACGAGCAGTACTTC. Residues: CASSTGSYEQYF.

The chain couples TRBV10-3 to TRBJ2-1, with TRBD1 as a possible D gene (6 bases). This CDR3 has 15 residues. The germline V gene encodes CDR1 ENHRY and CDR2 SYGVKD. V lost 3 bases and J 6 bases, leaving 15 bases between the germline ends. CDR3 sequence: CAISDTGTPGNEQFF. The CDR3, as DNA: TGTGCCATCAGTGACACAGGGACCCCTGGCAATGAGCAGTTCTTC.

The rearrangement uses TRBV28 and TRBJ1-3, with D possibly matching TRBD1 (5 bases). The CDR3 is 13 residues long. Trimming shortened V by 10 bases and J by 5 bases, and 15 bases separated the two germline ends. CDR1 MDHEN and CDR2 SYDVKM come from the germline V gene. The CDR3 here is CATAGPLRNTIYF. The CDR3 DNA follows: TGTGCCACCGCGGGACCCCTACGAAACACCATATATTTT.

In this sample, this clone turned up once. V gene TRBV27 combines with J gene TRBJ2-1, with 8 bases identical to TRBD2. Trimming at V came to 5 bases and at J to 7 bases, leaving 7 bases not matched to a gene. The germline gives CDR1 MNHEY, CDR2 SMNVEV (reference sequence). CDR3 length equals 14 residues. The CDR3, as DNA: TGTGCCAGCAGTCCGGGACTAGTTAGAAATGAGCAGTTCTTC. Amino acid sequence: CASSPGLVRNEQFF.

This clone appeared a single time. The rearrangement joins TRBV5-8 to TRBJ1-6; D remains unclear. CDR1 and CDR2 from the germline V gene are SGHTS and YDEGEE. This CDR3 comprises 10 residues. V was clipped by 9 bases and J by 13 bases, with 11 bases between them. The CDR3 protein is CANHREPLHF. The CDR3 bases are TGTGCCAACCACCGGGAGCCCCTCCACTTT.

The chain is built from TRBV4-2 and TRBJ1-2; D unresolved. The V end lost 0 bases, the J end lost 5 bases, and 19 bases lay between the germline ends. Germline assignment: CDR1 LGHNA and CDR2 YNFKEQ. The CDR3 runs to 17 residues. This CDR3 reads CASSQDQLETAAYGYTF. In nucleotides, the CDR3 is TGTGCCAGCAGCCAAGATCAGCTGGAGACGGCGGCTTATGGCTACACCTTC.

In the case of this clone: A much larger clone sits a single nucleotide away, making a read error possible. V is TRBV2 and J is TRBJ2-2; D is perhaps TRBD2 (6 bases). CDR3 size: 15 residues. The V gene's germline CDR1 is SNHLY and CDR2 FYNNEI. V was cut by 10 bases and J by 3 bases, with 18 bases left in between. The CDR3 nucleotides are TGTGCCAACAAGAATGGGGGAGGCGACACCGGGGAGCTGTTTTTT. Translated, it gives CANKNGGGDTGELFF.

This clone turned up a few times. The chain has TRBV5-6 and TRBJ1-1; D perhaps matches TRBD1 (5 bases). The CDR3 consists of 14 residues. The ends were cut back, 6 bases at V and 1 base at J, with 13 bases in the middle. The germline V gene has CDR1 SGHDT and CDR2 YYEEEE. This chain's CDR3 is CASKSGGGNTEAFF. The CDR3 coding sequence is TGTGCCAGCAAGTCGGGGGGAGGGAACACTGAAGCTTTCTTT.

In this sample, this clone turned up a few times. The rearrangement joins TRBV4-3 to TRBJ1-3; no firm D call. Between the trimmed V and J ends, which lost 4 bases and 3 bases, there was a span of 16 bases. Germline lookup yields CDR1 LGHNA and CDR2 YSLEER. The CDR3 totals 16 residues. This chain's CDR3 is CASSPNRGEGGNTIYF. DNA of the CDR3: TGCGCCAGCAGCCCAAATCGCGGGGAGGGTGGAAACACCATATATTTT.

V is TRBV6-4 and J is TRBJ2-1, with 9 positions matching TRBD1. CDR3 length equals 16 residues. V trimming: 0 bases; J trimming: 4 bases; junction bases outside the gene matches: 4. Looked up from germline, CDR1 is MRHNA and CDR2 is SNTAGT. CDR3 nucleotides: TGTGCCAGCAGTGACTCGGCGGGACAGGGTTACAATGAGCAGTTCTTC. Protein product: CASSDSAGQGYNEQFF.

V and J are TRBV9 and TRBJ2-1, with D perhaps matching TRBD2 (6 bases). The CDR3 runs 17 residues. Germline loops: CDR1 SGDLS, CDR2 YYNGEE. V was pared by 0 bases and J by 4 bases, with 17 bases between. CDR3 coding DNA: TGTGCCAGCAGCGTAGAAGCCCATCCGGGGGTGTACAATGAGCAGTTCTTC. Translation: CASSVEAHPGVYNEQFF.

V gene TRBV28 combines with J gene TRBJ2-6; D not certain. Germline CDR1 MDHEN, CDR2 SYDVKM. CDR3 length equals 13 residues. Trimming shortened V by 7 bases and J by 0 bases, and 4 bases separated the two germline ends. This CDR3 is CASTSSGANVLTF. In DNA, the CDR3 is TGTGCCAGCACGTCCTCTGGGGCCAACGTCCTGACTTTC.

This chain uses TRBV28 with TRBJ1-1; TRBD1 aligns across 10 bases. Germline-derived CDR1 and CDR2 are MDHEN and SYDVKM. The CDR3 extends over 17 amino acids. V shed 6 bases and J 5 bases; nucleotides not matched to a gene: 15. CDR3 nucleotide sequence: TGTGCCAGCAGACGCACCGGGACAGGGGTAAATGGGACTGAAGCTTTCTTT. It codes for CASRRTGTGVNGTEAFF.

This sequence joins TRBV5-5 and TRBJ1-1, with 9 bases matching TRBD1. This CDR3 has 14 amino acids. The V segment lost 4 bases and the J segment 11 bases; nucleotides outside the gene matches: 12. Germline CDR1 is SGHKS and CDR2 is YYEKEE (reference sequence). In DNA form, the CDR3 reads TGTGCCAGCAGCCTCCAAGGACAGGGGAGTACGGCTTTCTTT. Translating it yields CASSLQGQGSTAFF.

This clone was counted once. J is TRBJ1-4 and V is TRBV28; the D gene is possibly TRBD1 (6 bases). The CDR3 spans 15 residues. Germline V gene data show CDR1 as MDHEN and CDR2 as SYDVKM. Trimming took off 3 bases at V and 11 bases at J, with 19 bases between the two ends. CDR3 DNA sequence: TGTGCCAGCAGTTTTTTGGTCACAGGGTCGGCCAAACTGTTTTTT. Translating it yields CASSFLVTGSAKLFF.

The gene calls are TRBV5-8 and TRBJ1-5; 10 bases are shared with TRBD1. Germline V gene lookup returns CDR1 SGHTS and CDR2 YDEGEE. The CDR3 extends over 15 amino acids. With 5 bases clipped from V and 6 bases from J, the junction kept 8 bases outside the gene matches. The CDR3 is CASRTAGTGVQPQHF. The CDR3 bases are TGTGCCAGCAGAACCGCCGGGACAGGGGTTCAGCCCCAGCATTTT.

The chain carries TRBV5-1 and TRBJ1-2; D unclear. V was trimmed by 5 bases and J by 0 bases, leaving 11 bases between them. The germline V gene encodes CDR1 SGHRS and CDR2 YFSETQ. The length of the CDR3 is 14 residues. CDR3 amino acids: CASSLYESNYGYTF. The DNA for the CDR3 is TGCGCCAGCAGTCTCTACGAGTCTAACTATGGCTACACCTTC. The variable domain in full, completed from reference TRBV5-1 and TRBJ1-2, reads KAGVTQTPRYLIKTRGQQVTLSCSPISGHRSVSWYQQTPGQGLQFLFEYFSETQRNKGNFPGRFSGRQFSNSRSEMNVSTLELGDSALYLCASSLYESNYGYTFGSGTRLTVV.